These 7 T cell receptor beta chains originate from one sample sequenced in a study of shared clonotypes between healthy human individuals. TCRdb keeps only in-frame clones here, not all; method: immunoSEQ multiplex PCR. This table has some 2,500,000 clones, 80% to 95% appearing once. The sample consisted of naive CD4+ T cells from PBMCs. Subset specified: CD45RA+ positively selected. These receptors all come from a man aged 18 to 29 in good health. Some clones in this sample may be carry-over from other donors' samples.

The chain joins TRBV30 to TRBJ1-4; D is unclear. Germline CDR1 and CDR2: GTSNPN and SVGIG (reference sequence). The germline V and J ends were trimmed by 1 base and 10 bases, with 7 bases remaining between them. The CDR3 is 11 residues long. CDR3 sequence: CAWSAPGKLFF. Written as DNA, the CDR3 is TGTGCCTGGAGTGCCCCCGGAAAACTGTTTTTT.

The CDR3: CAISETLAGGRTDTQYF. As DNA, the CDR3 is TGTGCCATCAGTGAGACTTTAGCGGGAGGACGCACAGATACGCAGTATTTT. This chain links TRBV10-3 with TRBJ2-3; 10 nucleotides agree with TRBD2. V lost 2 bases, J lost 1 base, and 6 bases stayed unmatched. Germline values: CDR1 ENHRY, CDR2 SYGVKD. The CDR3 contains 17 residues.

This clone occurred a few times. The chain joins TRBV20-1 to TRBJ1-1, with D unclear. Trimming left V 7 bases short and J 8 bases short, with 8 bases between. CDR1 DFQATT and CDR2 SNEGSKA come from the germline V gene (reference sequence). CDR3 length: 9 residues. In nucleotides, the CDR3 is TGCAGTGTAAGGACCGAAGCTTTCTTT. Its protein product is CSVRTEAFF.

V gene TRBV4-1 combines with J gene TRBJ2-3; D is perhaps TRBD1 (5 bases). The ends were cut back, 0 bases at V and 3 bases at J, with 13 bases in the middle. Germline CDR1 is MGHRA and CDR2 is YSYEKL. The CDR3 spans 16 residues. The CDR3 nucleotides read TGCGCCAGCAGCCAAGAGACAGCAATACCAACAGATACGCAGTATTTT. It translates to CASSQETAIPTDTQYF.

The chain is built from TRBV14 and TRBJ1-2; weak D call: TRBD1 (5 bases). CDR3 length: 13 amino acids. Trimming removed 8 bases from V and 6 bases from J, with 16 bases in between. Germline lookup yields CDR1 SGHDN and CDR2 FVKESK. As DNA, the CDR3 is TGTGCCAGCTCTAGGAGAGGGACCCATGGCTACACCTTC. Protein sequence: CASSRRGTHGYTF.

The J gene is TRBJ2-1, the V gene TRBV29-1; D uncertain. The CDR3 consists of 16 residues. Trimming took off 4 bases at V and 0 bases at J, with 16 bases between the two ends. From germline, CDR1 is SQVTM and CDR2 ANQGSEA. CDR3 in DNA: TGCAGCGTTGTATGGCAACCTTTGATCTCCTACAATGAGCAGTTCTTC. It encodes CSVVWQPLISYNEQFF.

This chain links TRBV28 with TRBJ2-1; 9 bases match TRBD2. Germline assignment: CDR1 MDHEN and CDR2 SYDVKM. J gave up 3 bases and V 7 bases, and 19 bases lay outside the gene matches. This CDR3 region has 19 residues. In nucleotides, the CDR3 is TGTGCCAGCACCCCCGGTTCTTTCGGCGGGGGGGCCCTCTACAATGAGCAGTTCTTC. As protein: CASTPGSFGGGALYNEQFF.